These 10 T cell receptor beta chains originate from one sample sequenced in a study of T cell responses to AZD1222 COVID-19 vaccine. Sequencing was performed with immunoSEQ multiplex PCR; in TCRdb, only in-frame clones are kept and a portion is missing. The repertoire holds some 67,000 clones, with under 90% as singletons. The specimen comprised peripheral blood, sampled 28 days after the second AZD1222 dose. The receptors here all came from an adult who received the AZD1222 COVID-19 vaccine.

V and J are TRBV5-6 and TRBJ2-3; possible D gene TRBD2, 7 bases. Trimming pared 1 base from V and 0 bases from J, leaving 15 bases between. Germline V CDR1 and CDR2: SGHDT, YYEEEE. This CDR3 has 17 residues. The CDR3 nucleotides are TGTGCCAGCAGCTTGTGGGGGGCGGGGGCCAGCACAGATACGCAGTATTTT. It codes for CASSLWGAGASTDTQYF.

J is TRBJ1-4 and V is TRBV4-1, with D possibly being TRBD1 (6 bases). The CDR3 spans 17 residues. CDR1 and CDR2 from the germline V gene are MGHRA and YSYEKL. V dropped 3 bases and J dropped 6 bases, with 20 bases sitting between them. CDR3 region: CASSQNPTGELYEKLFF. CDR3 DNA: TGCGCCAGCAGCCAGAATCCGACAGGAGAACTTTATGAAAAACTGTTTTTT.

CDR3 nucleotide sequence: TGTGCCAGCAGTTACGACGGAACAGGGCCGGGCAATCAGCCCCAGCATTTT. This translates into CASSYDGTGPGNQPQHF. The genes are TRBV6-2 or TRBV6-3 and TRBJ1-5, with D perhaps matching TRBD1 (6 bases). The CDR3 covers 17 residues. Germline V gene data show CDR1 as MNHEY and CDR2 as SVGEGT. Trimming took 2 bases from V and 2 from J, leaving 16 bases between them.

The chain has TRBV30 and TRBJ1-4, with no clear D. V lost 5 bases and J lost 8, with 9 bases in between. This CDR3 is 11 amino acids long. Germline V gene data show CDR1 as GTSNPN and CDR2 as SVGIG (reference sequence). The CDR3 spells CAWLVEEKLFF. The CDR3 bases are TGTGCCTGGCTAGTGGAGGAAAAACTGTTTTTT.

V and J are TRBV14 and TRBJ1-3; no reliable D call. CDR1 SGHDN and CDR2 FVKESK come from the germline V gene. V was pared by 4 bases and J by 5 bases, with 18 bases between. This CDR3 region has 16 residues. The CDR3 nucleotides are TGTGCCAGCAGCCCCTTGACTGCGGCTCTGAGAAACACCATATATTTT. It encodes CASSPLTAALRNTIYF.

The chain carries TRBV11-2 and TRBJ1-6; D not certain. The CDR3 has 15 amino acids. The V end was cut by 3 bases, the J end by 0 bases, with 6 bases between. Per germline, CDR1 SGHAT and CDR2 FQNNGV. As DNA, the CDR3 is TGTGCCAGCAGCTTTGAGAGCTCCTATAATTCACCCCTCCACTTT. Encoded protein: CASSFESSYNSPLHF.

V and J are TRBV13 and TRBJ1-1, with TRBD1 as a possible D gene (6 bases). Per germline, CDR1 PRHDT and CDR2 FYEKMQ (reference sequence). With 0 bases removed from V and 4 bases from J, the gap between germline ends came to 21 bases. This CDR3 has 18 amino acids. This CDR3 reads CASSLGARIQGDGTEAFF. DNA of the CDR3: TGTGCCAGCAGCTTAGGGGCCCGGATACAGGGAGACGGCACTGAAGCTTTCTTT.

V gene TRBV3-1 (or the pseudogene TRBV3-2) combines with J gene TRBJ2-5; TRBD1 aligns across 9 bases. CDR1 and CDR2 (germline): LGHDT, YNNKEL (reference sequence). The CDR3 is 17 amino acids. Trimming removed 1 base from V and 4 bases from J; junction bases left unmatched: 10. The CDR3 DNA is TGTGCCAGCAGCCAAGTTCCGGGACAGGGTACCGTAGAGACCCAGTACTTC. This gives the protein CASSQVPGQGTVETQYF.

The V and J genes are TRBV7-2 and TRBJ2-5; D is unresolved. There are 11 residues in the CDR3. The germline V gene has CDR1 SGHTA and CDR2 FQGNSA. Deletions cut 3 bases from V and 1 base from J, with 0 bases between. The CDR3 loop reads CASSFQETQYF. The CDR3, as DNA: TGTGCCAGCAGCTTCCAAGAGACCCAGTACTTC. Drawing the rest from reference TRBV7-2 and TRBJ2-5, the complete variable domain is GAGVSQSPSNKVTEKGKDVELRCDPISGHTALYWYRQSLGQGLEFLIYFQGNSAPDKSGLPSDRFSAERTGGSVSTLTIQRTQQEDSAVYLCASSFQETQYFGPGTRLLVL.

The chain is built from TRBV19 and TRBJ1-2; weak D call: TRBD1 (6 bases). CDR3 size: 14 residues. Trimming removed 5 bases from V and 0 bases from J, with 10 bases in between. Germline V gene lookup returns CDR1 LNHDA and CDR2 SQIVND (reference sequence). CDR3 bases: TGTGCCAGTAGTTGGGACACCGCTAACTATGGCTACACCTTC. Protein product: CASSWDTANYGYTF.